This is a list of T cell receptor beta chains from one sample in a study of blood T cell repertoires in COVID-19. The data were produced by immunoSEQ multiplex PCR, yet TCRdb's version contains in-frame clones alone and is incomplete. The sample consists of about half a million clones, about nine tenths of them appearing once. The sequencing sample was made of PBMCs or T cells enriched from blood (not recorded which). These TCRs come from a woman in her sixties who had recovered from COVID-19. The CDR3 runs from the conserved cysteine through the conserved F or W. The order of the fields is CDR3 length, D gene, V gene, J gene, clone size, CDR3 DNA, CDR3 protein. D genes are given only for firm matches. Only part of the rows carry a size: once, few, many, or a class if the clone is expanded.

16,NA,TRBV6-1,TRBJ2-2,NA,TGTGCCAGCAGTGATCTGGTGGGGGGGAACACCGGGGAGCTGTTTTTT,CASSDLVGGNTGELFF
13,NA,TRBV12-3/TRBV12-4,TRBJ2-1,NA,TGTGCCAGCAGCTCTAGGTCCTGGGATGAGCAGTTCTTC,CASSSRSWDEQFF
14,NA,TRBV12-5,TRBJ1-5,NA,TGTGCTAGTGGTTTATCAGTCTCCAATCAGCCCCAGCATTTT,CASGLSVSNQPQHF
15,TRBD2,TRBV5-5,TRBJ2-3,NA,TGTGCCAGCAGCCCACATGCGGGGGTGGTGGATACGCAGTATTTT,CASSPHAGVVDTQYF
14,TRBD2,TRBV19,TRBJ2-3,NA,TGTGCCAGTAAGCGCGAGCGGGATTTAGATACGCAGTATTTT,CASKRERDLDTQYF
17,NA,TRBV24-1,TRBJ2-6,NA,TGTGCCACCAGTGCTCCCTCTCAGGGCTACGGGGCCAACGTCCTGACTTTC,CATSAPSQGYGANVLTF
15,TRBD1,TRBV28,TRBJ1-3,NA,TGTGCCAGCAGCGTAACAGGGGCCGGTGGAAACACCATATATTTT,CASSVTGAGGNTIYF
15,TRBD2,TRBV3-1/TRBV3-2,TRBJ2-7,NA,TGTGCCAGCAGCCAGGTGTCGGGAGGGACGGGGGAGCAGTACTTC,CASSQVSGGTGEQYF
15,TRBD1,TRBV12-5,TRBJ1-4,NA,TGTGCTAGTGGTTTGTCGACAGGGGGTAATGAAAAACTGTTTTTT,CASGLSTGGNEKLFF
15,TRBD1,TRBV27,TRBJ1-5,NA,TGTGCCAGCAGTCCCGGGACAGGGGGCCATCAGCCCCAGCATTTT,CASSPGTGGHQPQHF
14,TRBD1,TRBV20-1,TRBJ1-2,many,TGCAGTGCTAGTAGGGGACAGGGAATCGATGGCTACACCTTC,CSASRGQGIDGYTF
13,TRBD1,TRBV7-8,TRBJ1-2,NA,TGTGCCAGCAGCTCGGGACAGGGATACGGCTACACCTTC,CASSSGQGYGYTF
14,NA,TRBV4-1,TRBJ2-1,NA,TGCGCCAGCAGCCGTTCGGGGATCTACAATGAGCAGTTCTTC,CASSRSGIYNEQFF
14,NA,TRBV20-1,TRBJ1-2,NA,TGCAGTGCTAGTACCGGTAGTGGAGGCTATGGCTACACCTTC,CSASTGSGGYGYTF
15,NA,TRBV18,TRBJ1-3,NA,TGTGCCAGCTCACCACCGGGGGGTGCCGGAAACACCATATATTTT,CASSPPGGAGNTIYF
16,NA,TRBV19,TRBJ1-4,once,TGTGCCAGTAGTCCATTGGCCGCAGGGGTTAATGAAAAACTGTTTTTT,CASSPLAAGVNEKLFF
15,TRBD2,TRBV7-2,TRBJ2-2,NA,TGTGCCAGCAGCTCTAGCGGGGGGAGAGGCGGGGAGCTGTTTTTT,CASSSSGGRGGELFF
13,NA,TRBV27,TRBJ1-4,once,TGTGCCACTTTTCCTGCAACTAATGAAAAACTGTTTTTT,CATFPATNEKLFF
14,NA,TRBV10-3,TRBJ1-4,NA,TGTGCCATCAGTGAGTCACAGGGTAGTGAAAAACTGTTTTTT,CAISESQGSEKLFF
13,NA,TRBV4-2,TRBJ1-2,few,TGTGCCAGCAGCCTCGGAGAGAGGGAGGGCTACACCTTC,CASSLGEREGYTF
14,NA,TRBV7-2,TRBJ1-1,NA,TGTGCCAGCAGCTTATACAGAATTAACACTGAAGCTTTCTTT,CASSLYRINTEAFF
14,TRBD1,TRBV27,TRBJ2-5,NA,TGTGCCACCGCCGACGGGACAGATAAAGAGACCCAGTACTTC,CATADGTDKETQYF
14,TRBD2,TRBV27,TRBJ2-1,many,TGTGCCAGCAGTCCGTGGACTAGCGACAATGAGCAGTTCTTC,CASSPWTSDNEQFF
15,NA,TRBV23-1,TRBJ1-2,NA,TGCGCCAGCAGTCAAGGGACACCGCGAAACTATGGCTACACCTTC,CASSQGTPRNYGYTF
19,TRBD2,TRBV18,TRBJ2-6,NA,TGTGCCAGCTCACCTATTGGACTAGCGGGGTCCTCTGGGGCCAACGTCCTGACTTTC,CASSPIGLAGSSGANVLTF
13,NA,TRBV30,TRBJ1-1,few,TGTGCCTCCCAACCTCAGGTGAACACTGAAGCTTTCTTT,CASQPQVNTEAFF
13,TRBD1,TRBV6-5,TRBJ1-5,NA,TGTGCCAGCAGCACCACAGGGGATCAGCCCCAGCATTTT,CASSTTGDQPQHF
14,NA,TRBV5-8,TRBJ2-3,NA,TGTGCCAGCAGCGTGGACAGTAGCACAGATACGCAGTATTTT,CASSVDSSTDTQYF
14,NA,TRBV3-1/TRBV3-2,TRBJ1-1,NA,TGTGCCAGCAGCCAAGGAGGGGGTAGGACTGAAGCTTTCTTT,CASSQGGGRTEAFF
17,TRBD1,TRBV4-2,TRBJ2-3,NA,TGTGCCAGCAGCCAACAGACAGGGGGCGCGGGCACAGATACGCAGTATTTT,CASSQQTGGAGTDTQYF
17,NA,TRBV5-1,TRBJ2-1,NA,TGCGCCAGCAGCTGGGGTCCCGGGGAGTACTCCTACAATGAGCAGTTCTTC,CASSWGPGEYSYNEQFF
15,TRBD2,TRBV5-4,TRBJ2-7,once,TGTGCCAGCAGCTTGGCCGGGACTAACTCCTACGAGCAGTACTTC,CASSLAGTNSYEQYF
15,TRBD1,TRBV12-5,TRBJ2-3,NA,TGTGCTAGTGGTTTGGTGGGGACAGCCACAGATACGCAGTATTTT,CASGLVGTATDTQYF
15,NA,TRBV2,TRBJ1-6,NA,TGTGCCAGCCAAAGCGAACGAGGGTATAATTCACCCCTCCACTTT,CASQSERGYNSPLHF
16,TRBD2,TRBV5-4,TRBJ2-3,NA,TGTGCCAGCAGCTTGGCCGGCGGGGGGAGGGCAGATACGCAGTATTTT,CASSLAGGGRADTQYF
16,TRBD1,TRBV7-2,TRBJ2-5,NA,TGTGCCAGCAGCCTACCCGTGACAGGGGGAGGAGAGACCCAGTACTTC,CASSLPVTGGGETQYF
11,TRBD1,TRBV2,TRBJ1-1,NA,TGTGCCAGCTGGGGCACAGGGGGAGCTTTCTTT,CASWGTGGAFF
15,TRBD2,TRBV19,TRBJ2-5,NA,TGTGCCAGTAGTGGCCGAAGAGCGGGGGAAGAGACCCAGTACTTC,CASSGRRAGEETQYF
15,TRBD1,TRBV10-3,TRBJ2-3,NA,TGTGCCATCAGTAAGGGACAGGGTAGCACAGATACGCAGTATTTT,CAISKGQGSTDTQYF
15,NA,TRBV19,TRBJ1-5,NA,TGTGCCAGTAGTATAACAGGGAGCCCCAATCAGCCCCAGCATTTT,CASSITGSPNQPQHF